This T cell receptor beta chain was identified in a study of blood T cell repertoires in COVID-19. Study background: Italy, Spain and the United States were the sources of the convalescent and acute COVID-19 samples. The analysed material was cDNA or gDNA that came from T cells, B-cell-depleted T cells, or PBMCs.

Assay used: immunoSEQ multiplex PCR; TCRdb lists only in-frame clones, some missing. This sample carries 100,000 or so clones, 87% of them seen once, and the ten largest clones take 5.2%. Germline V gene data show CDR1 as LNHDA and CDR2 as SQIVND (reference sequence). J lost 5 bases, V lost 6 bases, and 6 bases had no gene match. The CDR3 spans 14 residues. The gene calls are TRBV19 and TRBJ1-4, with 7 nucleotides matching TRBD1. Sequencing was performed on peripheral blood. The clonotype comes from a woman aged 45 to 65 with COVID-19, enrolled during active disease. As DNA, the CDR3 is TGTGCCAGTAGAGCAGGGGGACTGAATGAAAAACTGTTTTTT. It is translated as CASRAGGLNEKLFF.